The 23 T cell receptor beta chains listed next were all sequenced from one sample in a study of spatial heterogeneity in lung cancer. As to time point: sample taken at primary tumor resection. Sequencing covered unsorted whole RNA taken from tumor, nontumor lung or frozen PBMC. Each CDR3 protein gets one entry after TCRdb re-called the 5' RACE reads with MiXCR. The table has about 50,000 distinct CDR3 sequences, less than 9% seen once. The specimen comprised PBMCs, sampled at surgery. The receptors here all came from a female donor with early-stage non-small cell lung cancer.

A word on this clonotype: Being one base from a much bigger clone, this may be a read error. This sequence joins TRBV3-1 and TRBJ1-2, with D unresolved. This CDR3 spans 14 amino acids. Germline CDR1 reads LGHDT; CDR2 reads YNNKEL (reference sequence). The CDR3 spells CAGSQDVTYSGYTF. CDR3 sequence (DNA): TGTGCCGGCAGCCAAGACGTGACATACAGTGGCTACACCTTC.

The chain has TRBV28 and TRBJ1-1, with 9 bases matching TRBD1. The CDR3 has 15 residues. The germline gives CDR1 MDHEN, CDR2 SYDVKM. J gave up 0 bases and V 2 bases, and 1 base lay outside the gene matches. In DNA, the CDR3 is TGTGCCAGCAGTTTAGGGACAGGGTTGAACACTGAAGCTTTCTTT. This encodes CASSLGTGLNTEAFF.

This clonotype was observed many times. CDR3 coding DNA: TGTGCCAGCAGCCAAGATAGGCGCGCCGTTCAGTACTTC. This encodes CASSQDRRAVQYF. The V call is TRBV3-1, the J call TRBJ2-4; no clear D. Trimming left V 0 bases short and J 11 bases short, with 11 bases between. The CDR3 sequence is 13 residues long. Germline loops: CDR1 LGHDT, CDR2 YNNKEL (reference sequence).

Only a few counts were recorded for this clonotype. A single base separates this from a much larger clone, so it may be a read error. The rearrangement uses TRBV7-2 and TRBJ2-1, with D possibly TRBD2 on 5 matching bases. The CDR3 is 16 amino acids. Germline-derived CDR1 and CDR2 are SGHTA and FQGNSA. Trimming removed 1 base from V and 6 bases from J, with 16 bases in between. CDR3 loop: CASSLGSLTGFNEQFF. The CDR3 DNA sequence: TGTGCCAGCAGCTTAGGGTCACTAACGGGGTTCAATGAGCAGTTCTTC. Filled out from reference TRBV7-2 and TRBJ2-1, the complete variable domain reads GAGVSQSPSNKVTEKGKDVELRCDPISGHTALYWYRQSLGQGLEFLIYFQGNSAPDKSGLPSDRFSAERTGGSVSTLTIQRTQQEDSAVYLCASSLGSLTGFNEQFFGPGTRLTVL.

This clonotype was recorded many times. The V call is TRBV27, the J call TRBJ1-4; TRBD1 matches at 7 bases. Looked up from germline, CDR1 is MNHEY and CDR2 is SMNVEV (reference sequence). The junction had 9 bases not matched to a gene; V was cut back by 7 bases and J by 1 base. This CDR3 has 16 residues. The CDR3 is CASIPTGMKTNEKLFF. The CDR3 coding sequence is TGTGCCAGCATCCCGACAGGGATGAAAACTAATGAAAAACTGTTTTTT.

This clonotype showed up many times. The chain uses TRBV29-1 and TRBJ2-2; D possibly uses TRBD1 or TRBD2 (5 bases each). Looked up from germline, CDR1 is SQVTM and CDR2 is ANQGSEA. CDR3 length: 13 residues. With 5 bases removed from V and 7 bases from J, the gap between germline ends came to 14 bases. The CDR3 loop reads CSVLGPGRGELFF. The CDR3 nucleotides are TGCAGCGTTTTGGGACCGGGACGCGGGGAGCTGTTTTTT.

This clonotype turned up a few times. The chain joins TRBV11-1 to TRBJ2-1; D is undetermined. With 3 bases removed from V and 6 bases from J, the gap between germline ends came to 12 bases. This CDR3 spans 14 amino acids. Per the germline V gene, CDR1 is SGHAT and CDR2 is FQDESV (reference sequence). CDR3 sequence reads: CASSFLPGGNEQFF. Here the CDR3 DNA reads TGTGCCAGCAGCTTTTTACCGGGTGGCAATGAGCAGTTCTTC.

The genes are TRBV21-1 and TRBJ1-5; the listed D gene, TRBD1, was not tested against the DNA. TRBV21-1 is a documented pseudogene. This CDR3 spans 16 amino acids. CDR3 loop: CASSKSHRVSNQPQHF. In nucleotides, the CDR3 is TGTGCCAGCAGCAAAAGCCACAGGGTTAGCAATCAGCCCCAGCATTTT.

In its sample, this clonotype was seen a few times. Germline is not matched at one junction end, which may reflect a read error. The V gene is TRBV10-3, the J gene TRBJ2-1; no reliable D call. The CDR3 totals 13 residues. CDR1 and CDR2 from the germline V gene are ENHRY and SYGVKD. The CDR3 coding sequence is TGTGCCATCCGTGACGGAGTTAACAATGAGCAGTTCTTC. Its protein product is CAIRDGVNNEQFF.

This clonotype was picked up many times. This rearrangement joins TRBV13 to TRBJ1-6, with D tentatively TRBD1 (6 bases). V was pared by 1 base and J by 7 bases, with 11 bases between. The CDR3 is 15 residues long. Germline loops: CDR1 PRHDT, CDR2 FYEKMQ (reference sequence). The CDR3, as DNA: TGTGCCAGCAGCTTAGAGGGGGAACGCAATTCACCCCTCCACTTT. Protein sequence: CASSLEGERNSPLHF. The full variable domain, its missing parts supplied by reference TRBV13 and TRBJ1-6, is AAGVIQSPRHLIKEKRETATLKCYPIPRHDTVYWYQQGPGQDPQFLISFYEKMQSDKGSIPDRFSAQQFSDYHSELNMSSLELGDSALYFCASSLEGERNSPLHFGNGTRLTVT.

This clonotype has only a few counts. This chain connects TRBV24-1 to TRBJ2-3; D gene uncertain. This CDR3 comprises 15 residues. From germline, CDR1 is KGHDR and CDR2 SFDVKD. V was shortened by 5 bases and J by 2 bases, with 13 bases between the two germline ends. The CDR3 loop reads CATSAQGPATDTQYF. The CDR3 nucleotides read TGTGCCACCAGTGCCCAAGGGCCAGCCACAGATACGCAGTATTTT.

This clonotype was seen more than once but under ten times. The chain links TRBV11-3 to TRBJ2-1, with D maybe TRBD2 (6 bases). There are 14 residues in the CDR3. The V gene's germline CDR1 is SGHNT and CDR2 YENEEA. Trimming took 4 bases from V and 7 from J, leaving 14 bases between them. The CDR3 sequence is CASSSGLLGNEQFF. CDR3 in DNA: TGTGCCAGCAGCTCGGGACTTTTAGGAAATGAGCAGTTCTTC.

Many counts were recorded for this clonotype. CDR3 DNA: TGTGCCAGACGACGGCAACTACTCCAAGAGACCCAGTACTTC. This gives the protein CARRRQLLQETQYF. The chain uses TRBV2 and TRBJ2-5; D unclear. The CDR3 loop spans 14 amino acids. V lost 9 bases to trimming and J lost 1 base, with 15 bases between them. Germline loops: CDR1 SNHLY, CDR2 FYNNEI. Together with reference TRBV2 and TRBJ2-5, the CDR3 gives the full variable domain: EPEVTQTPSHQVTQMGQEVILRCVPISNHLYFYWYRQILGQKVEFLVSFYNNEISEKSEIFDDQFSVERPDGSNFTLKIRSTKLEDSAMYFCARRRQLLQETQYFGPGTRLLVL.

In this sample, this clonotype turned up many times. CDR3 loop: CASSFVGEETQYF. CDR3 DNA: TGTGCCAGCAGCTTTGTAGGGGAAGAGACCCAGTACTTC. The rearrangement links TRBV5-4 to TRBJ2-5; perhaps TRBD1 as D (5 bases). V lost 2 bases, J lost 3 bases, and 8 bases lay in between. Germline lookup yields CDR1 SGHNT and CDR2 YYREEE (reference sequence). This CDR3 region has 13 residues.

The V call is TRBV7-2, the J call TRBJ1-1; D remains unclear. V was cut by 1 base and J by 0 bases, with 9 bases left in between. CDR1 is SGHTA, CDR2 FQGNSA, per germline. This CDR3 is built from 15 residues. The CDR3 spells CASSLGPLVNTEAFF. CDR3 sequence (DNA): TGTGCCAGCAGCTTAGGACCCTTAGTGAACACTGAAGCTTTCTTT.

The chain couples TRBV13 to TRBJ1-4; 7 bases match TRBD1. Germline-derived CDR1 and CDR2 are PRHDT and FYEKMQ (reference sequence). This CDR3 has 14 amino acids. Trimming removed 3 bases from V and 5 bases from J; junction bases left unmatched: 3. The DNA of the CDR3 is TGTGCCAGCAGCTTGCGGGACAGCAATGAAAAACTGTTTTTT. Translated: CASSLRDSNEKLFF. The complete variable domain, with remaining parts taken from reference TRBV13 and TRBJ1-4, reads AAGVIQSPRHLIKEKRETATLKCYPIPRHDTVYWYQQGPGQDPQFLISFYEKMQSDKGSIPDRFSAQQFSDYHSELNMSSLELGDSALYFCASSLRDSNEKLFFGSGTQLSVL.

This clonotype was picked up many times. The chain links TRBV6-1 to TRBJ2-3; D perhaps matches TRBD2 (5 bases). The germline V and J ends were trimmed by 5 bases and 6 bases, with 15 bases remaining between them. The CDR3 is made up of 14 amino acids. Germline CDR1 MNHNS, CDR2 SASEGT. The CDR3 coding sequence is TGTGCCAGCAGTAGTATTCGGGGAACTGATACGCAGTATTTT. It translates to CASSSIRGTDTQYF.

This clonotype occurred a few times. The rearrangement uses TRBV5-4 and TRBJ1-1; D is undetermined. Germline V gene sequence: CDR1 SGHNT, CDR2 YYREEE (reference sequence). Trimming shortened V by 3 bases and J by 4 bases, and 10 bases separated the two germline ends. CDR3 length equals 13 residues. CDR3 region: CASSSLGGTEAFF. The CDR3 DNA is TGTGCCAGCAGCTCACTAGGTGGCACTGAAGCTTTCTTT.

The V call is TRBV5-4, the J call TRBJ2-7; maybe TRBD2 (6 bases). The CDR3 loop spans 15 amino acids. Germline CDR1 SGHNT, CDR2 YYREEE (reference sequence). Trimming shortened V by 0 bases and J by 2 bases, and 12 bases separated the two germline ends. The CDR3 coding sequence is TGTGCCAGCAGCTTGGCGGGGGTGAATACCTACGAGCAGTACTTC. Translating gives CASSLAGVNTYEQYF.

This clonotype was seen many times. The rearrangement joins TRBV7-9 to TRBJ2-2; D uncertain. Germline lookup yields CDR1 SEHNR and CDR2 FQNEAQ (reference sequence). The V end lost 3 bases, the J end lost 2 bases, and 10 bases lay between the germline ends. The CDR3 runs 15 residues. CDR3 residues: CASSFGVPNTGELFF. The CDR3 nucleotides read TGTGCCAGCAGCTTTGGAGTTCCCAACACCGGGGAGCTGTTTTTT.

This clonotype was found a few times. V and J are TRBV20-1 and TRBJ1-6; 9 bases are a match to TRBD1. The CDR3 has 15 amino acids. Germline V CDR1 and CDR2: DFQATT, SNEGSKA (reference sequence). After removal of 4 bases from V and 9 bases from J, the junction contained 10 bases not matched to a gene. CDR3 sequence: CSATRTGEHSSPLHF. The CDR3, as DNA: TGCAGTGCTACCCGGACAGGGGAGCATAGTTCACCCCTCCACTTT.

The rearrangement joins TRBV20-1 to TRBJ2-1; D ambiguous. The germline gives CDR1 DFQATT, CDR2 SNEGSKA (reference sequence). The CDR3 is 16 amino acids. The V end lost 0 bases, the J end lost 9 bases, and 21 bases lay between the germline ends. CDR3 sequence (DNA): TGCAGTGCTAGAGATCTGAAGGCTACAATGAGTTCTGAGCAGTTCTTC. Protein: CSARDLKATMSSEQFF.

The chain uses TRBV5-4 and TRBJ2-4, with 7 bases aligning to TRBD1. This CDR3 region has 15 residues. The V gene end was trimmed by 3 bases and the J gene end by 6 bases; junction bases not matched to a gene: 9. The germline V gene has CDR1 SGHNT and CDR2 YYREEE (reference sequence). CDR3 sequence: CASSSWTGLTNIQYF. CDR3 coding DNA: TGTGCCAGCAGCTCTTGGACAGGATTGACAAACATTCAGTACTTC. Looking up the rest from reference TRBV5-4 and TRBJ2-4 gives the full variable domain: ETGVTQSPTHLIKTRGQQVTLRCSSQSGHNTVSWYQQALGQGPQFIFQYYREEENGRGNFPPRFSGLQFPNYSSELNVNALELDDSALYLCASSSWTGLTNIQYFGAGTRLSVL.